The 21 T cell receptor beta chains below come from one sample, sequenced in a study of blood T cell repertoires in COVID-19. Here immunoSEQ multiplex PCR was the method, and the copy in TCRdb shows in-frame clones only, minus some. The sample lists around 70,000 clones; around 91% were seen once. Sequences were obtained from peripheral blood. The receptors come from a human donor in a cohort sampled during active COVID-19.

This chain joins TRBV12-3 or TRBV12-4 and TRBJ1-6; D unresolved. V was pared by 2 bases and J by 7 bases, with 6 bases between. The CDR3 totals 13 residues. The CDR3 bases are TGTGCCAGCAGTTTACGTAGAAATTCACCCCTCCACTTT. This encodes CASSLRRNSPLHF.

The V and J genes are TRBV11-1 and TRBJ2-3; D possibly corresponds to TRBD1 (6 bases). Trimming pared 5 bases from V and 5 bases from J, leaving 17 bases between. The CDR3 has 15 amino acids. CDR1 and CDR2 from the germline V gene are SGHAT and FQDESV (reference sequence). Written as DNA, the CDR3 is TGTGCCAGCAGCCAGGGGCAGGGAAGGGGAGATACGCAGTATTTT. Protein: CASSQGQGRGDTQYF.

The gene calls are TRBV5-1 and TRBJ1-1; 8 nucleotides align to TRBD1. J lost 9 bases, V lost 4 bases, and 8 bases had no gene match. CDR1 and CDR2 (germline): SGHRS, YFSETQ. The CDR3 is made up of 13 amino acids. The CDR3 here is CASSVGQGYKAFF. The CDR3 DNA reads TGCGCCAGCAGCGTAGGACAGGGCTACAAAGCTTTCTTT.

V gene TRBV19 combines with J gene TRBJ2-5, with TRBD2 matching over 9 bases. The trim removed 5 bases at V and 0 bases at J, leaving 7 bases unmatched. From germline, CDR1 is LNHDA and CDR2 SQIVND (reference sequence). The CDR3 sequence is 16 residues long. CDR3 sequence: CASSPLRGGDQETQYF. CDR3 in DNA: TGTGCCAGTAGTCCCCTGCGGGGGGGAGACCAAGAGACCCAGTACTTC.

This clone was seen just once. The chain links TRBV27 to TRBJ2-7; D remains ambiguous. Germline V lookup: CDR1 MNHEY, CDR2 SMNVEV (reference sequence). The CDR3 has 16 amino acids. Trimming removed 2 bases from V and 2 bases from J, with 16 bases in between. CDR3 nucleotides: TGTGCCAGCAGTTTAACCCCTACTCGAATCCCCTACGAGCAGTACTTC. Amino acids: CASSLTPTRIPYEQYF.

This chain connects TRBV2 to TRBJ1-4, with 8 bases that match TRBD1. V gave up 6 bases and J gave up 4 bases; unmatched junction bases: 13. Germline V gene lookup returns CDR1 SNHLY and CDR2 FYNNEI. This CDR3 spans 17 amino acids. The CDR3 region is CASRAGTGSHLNEKLFF. In nucleotides, the CDR3 is TGTGCCAGCAGGGCCGGGACAGGCAGCCACCTTAATGAAAAACTGTTTTTT.

The chain has TRBV6-6 and TRBJ1-6, with 7 positions matching TRBD1. The CDR3 loop spans 15 amino acids. Germline V lookup: CDR1 MNHNY, CDR2 SVGAGI (reference sequence). V trimming: 5 bases; J trimming: 9 bases; junction bases outside the gene matches: 10. The CDR3 loop is CASSQQQGLGSPLHF. The CDR3 nucleotides read TGTGCCAGCAGTCAACAACAGGGGCTAGGTTCACCCCTCCACTTT.

The genes are TRBV4-1 and TRBJ2-5; 11 bases line up with TRBD2. The CDR3 consists of 19 residues. J gave up 5 bases and V 0 bases, and 14 bases lay outside the gene matches. Germline CDR1 MGHRA, CDR2 YSYEKL. As DNA, the CDR3 is TGCGCCAGCAGCCAAGATCATCTAGCGGGGGGATCTCCCCTTGAGACCCAGTACTTC. Its protein product is CASSQDHLAGGSPLETQYF.

The chain recombines TRBV2 with TRBJ2-1; 8 nucleotides align to TRBD1. The CDR3 length is 11 residues. The trim removed 8 bases at V and 12 bases at J, leaving 6 bases unmatched. The germline V gene encodes CDR1 SNHLY and CDR2 FYNNEI. As DNA, the CDR3 is TGTGCCAGCCAGGGACAGGTGCCGCAGTTCTTC. Protein: CASQGQVPQFF.

V is TRBV7-3 and J is TRBJ1-2; no definite D call. Trimming took 3 bases from V and 6 from J, leaving 11 bases between them. The CDR3 is 13 residues long. CDR1 is SGHTA and CDR2 is FQGTGA in the germline V gene. CDR3 coding DNA: TGTGCCAGCAGCTTTTCCGGGAGTGATGGCTACACCTTC. It encodes CASSFSGSDGYTF.

The rearrangement joins TRBV27 to TRBJ1-2, with D uncertain. This CDR3 comprises 17 residues. V was trimmed by 6 bases and J by 8 bases, leaving 28 bases between them. CDR1 is MNHEY and CDR2 is SMNVEV in the germline V gene (reference sequence). Written as DNA, the CDR3 is TGTGCCAGCAGCCCCAGATGGGGAGAGAGTTTTTCTTGGGGCTACACCTTC. It codes for CASSPRWGESFSWGYTF.

This chain links TRBV2 with TRBJ2-3; possible D gene TRBD1, 5 bases. The CDR3 is made up of 13 amino acids. Trimming removed 7 bases from V and 2 bases from J, with 10 bases in between. Per the germline V gene, CDR1 is SNHLY and CDR2 is FYNNEI. In nucleotides, the CDR3 is TGTGCCAGCATAGGGGCCTCCACAGATACGCAGTATTTT. Encoded protein: CASIGASTDTQYF.

This clone was counted once. The rearrangement joins TRBV7-8 to TRBJ2-2; 9 bases are shared with TRBD1. CDR3 size: 14 residues. Looked up from germline, CDR1 is SGHVS and CDR2 is FQNEAQ. J was trimmed by 7 bases and V by 4 bases; bases with no gene match: 4. The CDR3 DNA reads TGTGCCAGCAGCTACGACAGGGGGGGCGGGGAGCTGTTTTTT. Translation gives CASSYDRGGGELFF.

The rearrangement links TRBV6-5 to TRBJ2-7; 7 nucleotides align to TRBD2. J lost 2 bases, V lost 6 bases, and 7 bases had no gene match. Germline assignment: CDR1 MNHEY and CDR2 SVGAGI. CDR3 size: 14 residues. The CDR3 loop reads CASRSTGGAYEQYF. CDR3 sequence (DNA): TGTGCCAGCAGGTCGACGGGAGGCGCCTACGAGCAGTACTTC.

The chain has TRBV7-2 and TRBJ2-3; D is unresolved. V was trimmed by 4 bases and J by 6 bases, leaving 8 bases between them. The CDR3 has 12 amino acids. Germline-derived CDR1 and CDR2 are SGHTA and FQGNSA. The CDR3 sequence: CASSSFLDTQYF. The CDR3 DNA is TGTGCCAGCAGCTCCTTTTTGGATACGCAGTATTTT. Full variable domain (remainder filled in from reference TRBV7-2 and TRBJ2-3): GAGVSQSPSNKVTEKGKDVELRCDPISGHTALYWYRQSLGQGLEFLIYFQGNSAPDKSGLPSDRFSAERTGGSVSTLTIQRTQQEDSAVYLCASSSFLDTQYFGPGTRLTVL.

CDR3 sequence: CASSLVVGGPNEQYF. The CDR3, as DNA: TGTGCCAGCAGCTTAGTAGTAGGGGGTCCAAACGAGCAGTACTTC. The rearrangement links TRBV7-9 to TRBJ2-7, with a tentative D call TRBD1 (6 bases). Germline CDR1 SEHNR, CDR2 FQNEAQ (reference sequence). The CDR3 extends over 15 amino acids. V lost 1 base, J lost 5 bases, and 15 bases lay in between.

The chain employs TRBV9 and TRBJ2-7, with TRBD1 matching 8 bases. This CDR3 is built from 16 residues. V lost 4 bases, J lost 0 bases, and 9 bases stayed unmatched. The V gene's germline CDR1 is SGDLS and CDR2 YYNGEE. The CDR3 spells CASSPQGALSSYEQYF. The CDR3, as DNA: TGTGCCAGCAGCCCCCAGGGGGCCCTGAGCTCCTACGAGCAGTACTTC.

The chain joins TRBV6-5 to TRBJ1-1; 7 bases are a match to TRBD1. The V and J ends lost 5 bases and 4 bases, in that order; junction bases with no gene match: 4. CDR3 length: 13 amino acids. The germline V gene encodes CDR1 MNHEY and CDR2 SVGAGI. CDR3 sequence reads: CASSNRGGTEAFF. DNA for the CDR3: TGTGCCAGCAGTAACAGGGGTGGCACTGAAGCTTTCTTT.

V usage is TRBV6-5 and J usage is TRBJ1-2; D uncertain. V was trimmed by 4 bases and J by 8 bases, leaving 20 bases between them. Germline V gene data show CDR1 as MNHEY and CDR2 as SVGAGI. This CDR3 comprises 15 residues. The CDR3 loop is CASSLRGRGALGYTF. CDR3 bases: TGTGCCAGCAGTTTGAGAGGTCGGGGAGCCCTAGGCTACACCTTC.

This clone was seen once. The chain carries TRBV7-2 and TRBJ2-5, with TRBD1 matching 9 bases. CDR1 is SGHTA and CDR2 is FQGNSA in the germline V gene. The CDR3 loop spans 15 amino acids. Unmatched junction bases numbered 8, after V lost 4 bases and J lost 5 bases. The CDR3 nucleotides are TGTGCCAGCAGCTCTCGGACAGGGGTGGGCGAGACCCAGTACTTC. This sequence encodes CASSSRTGVGETQYF.

As DNA, the CDR3 is TGTGCCAGCAGCCAGGGGTATGAGCAGTTCTTC. Its protein product is CASSQGYEQFF. The rearrangement uses TRBV12-3 or TRBV12-4 and TRBJ2-1; tentatively, D is TRBD1 (6 bases). The CDR3 extends over 11 amino acids. The V end lost 6 bases, the J end lost 8 bases, and 8 bases lay between the germline ends.